The sequence of this T cell receptor beta chain was determined in a study of T cell responses to AZD1222 COVID-19 vaccine (dated by TCRdb to the early 2020s). A note on the overall study: TCR sequencing covered 233 trial participants: approximately 200 given two doses of AZD1222 and 26 given two doses of MenACWY control vaccine. Enrollment into the trials was organized by age into subgroups of 18-55, 56-69 and 70-plus years, and those subgroups contained 148, 28 and 57 TCR-sequenced participants, respectively. The full study reports these points: After two AZD1222 doses, spike-specific TCR breadth and depth were significantly higher than at day 0 and than in MenACWY recipients. Vaccine-associated CD4 TCRs spanned the whole spike protein, with dominant responses in regions 160-218 and 743-854. Conclusions about previously exposed vaccinees are limited because only a handful of AZD1222 recipients were SARS-CoV-2 seropositive at baseline. Because no samples from the day 14 peak response were available, repertoires could be characterized only after the peak T cell response. In the small 56-69-year group, the increase in depth fell short of significance, most likely because of low power. Epitopes outside the regions mutated in the B.1.351 and B.1.1.7 variants were reportedly recognized by nearly half of the unique spike-specific TCRs. Participants were mostly white British and included more females than males, and it was suggested by the authors that clonal diversity may have been underestimated.

Read against the paper, the sample's time point label means: about 28 days (+/-7) after the second vaccine dose. AZD1222 recipients given second doses at about 4 weeks or at about 12 weeks were pooled, since spike-specific TCR depth and breadth were not found to differ between the two schedules. The vaccinee samples were drawn from two UK trials, COV001 and COV002, one of which was a single-blind randomized controlled phase 2/3 trial testing AZD1222 (ChAdOx1 nCoV-19) in healthy adults. For TCRbeta chain sequencing, PBMC samples from trial participants were taken at day 0 and at day 28 after the second dose. The CDR3 regions of human TCRbeta chains were analyzed by immunosequencing. Regarding the original processing steps: TCRs in the repertoires were compared against a reference library of SARS-CoV-2-specific TCRs that had been generated with the MIRA antigen-specificity platform. Breadth was defined as the fraction of unique TCRs that were SARS-CoV-2-associated. Depth was defined as the fraction of total T cells that were SARS-CoV-2-associated. Using the MIRA data, each spike-specific TCR was assigned both to the spike region to which the TCR was reactive and to a CD4 or CD8 class. Log10-transformed breadth and depth values were compared by one-way ANOVA with Sidak's multiple comparisons tests. What TCRdb holds here is the immuneACCESS table cut down to in-frame rearrangements. Part of the clones is not present; checked against another copy, under half of the missing clones reflect an unresolved V gene, and the others are unexplained. V and J calls and clone size are copied from that table; D and trimming were computed from the DNA. This sample has some 79,000 clones in its table, and less than 85% of those were observed once. In total, the top ten clones hold about 50% of the sample.

With respect to this clone: Its antigen is currently not known. Base qualities are missing; no much larger clone stands one base away.

The specimen was peripheral blood, collected 28 days after the second AZD1222 dose. This TCR was recovered from an adult who received the AZD1222 COVID-19 vaccine.

The DNA reads as follows: TGCGCCAGCAGCTTGATGGGGAGGCTCAACAAAAACATTCAGTACTTC. This is translated as CASSLMGRLNKNIQYF. This receptor chain uses TRBV5-1 and TRBJ2-4; the D gene is perhaps TRBD2, on 6 matching bases. At the junction V is shortened by 1 base and J by 3 bases, with 14 bases in between. CDR1 and CDR2 are drawn from the germline V gene: SGHRS, YFSETQ. Taken from cysteine to phenylalanine, the CDR3 has 16 residues. The retained sequence is limited to the CDR3, 48 bases, with the frame set at the first base.